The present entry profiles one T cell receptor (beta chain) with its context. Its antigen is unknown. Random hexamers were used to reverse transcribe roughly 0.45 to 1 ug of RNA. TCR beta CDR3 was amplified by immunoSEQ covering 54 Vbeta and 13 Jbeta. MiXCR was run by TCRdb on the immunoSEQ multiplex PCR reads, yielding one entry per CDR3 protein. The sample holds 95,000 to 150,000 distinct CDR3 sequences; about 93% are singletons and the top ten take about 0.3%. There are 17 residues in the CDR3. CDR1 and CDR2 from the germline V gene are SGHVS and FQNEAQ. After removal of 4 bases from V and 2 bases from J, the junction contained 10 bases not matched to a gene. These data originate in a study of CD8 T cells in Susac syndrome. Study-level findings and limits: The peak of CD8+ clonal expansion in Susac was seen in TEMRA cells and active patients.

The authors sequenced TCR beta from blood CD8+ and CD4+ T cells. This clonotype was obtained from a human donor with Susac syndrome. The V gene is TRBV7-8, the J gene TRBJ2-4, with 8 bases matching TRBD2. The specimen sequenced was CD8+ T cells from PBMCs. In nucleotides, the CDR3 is TGTGCCAGCAGCTCCCAGGAAGCGGGGGACTCCAAAAACATTCAGTACTTC. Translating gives CASSSQEAGDSKNIQYF.